This TCR beta chain comes out of a study of T-cell memory formation after mild COVID-19. Turning to the study itself: For the most part, TCR clusters were specific to one donor.

General observations from the study: CD4/CD8 balance characterized clones contracting day 15 to 85, and CD4+ skew characterized later expanders. Researchers found some responding clones in pre-infection memory, a sign that cross-reactive memory joined. Chiefly within CM and EM were the contracting CD4+ clones; CD8+ ones were within EMRA.

The V gene's germline CDR1 is MNHEY and CDR2 SMNVEV (reference sequence). CDR3 length: 14 residues. Trimming took off 0 bases at V and 7 bases at J, with 13 bases between the two ends. Each CDR3 protein is one row after TCRdb ran MiXCR on the 5' RACE reads. The data hold about 210,000 distinct CDR3 sequences, with approximately 10% observed a single time. This clonotype was detected many times. Its antigen is unidentified. Sequencing was done on a sample of PBMCs or a T cell subset sorted from them (not recorded which). This chain links TRBV27 with TRBJ2-7; D might be TRBD2 (5 bases). This clonotype was obtained from a man younger than 35 who had mild COVID-19 (a few samples of this study predate the infection). Cell type and time point are not known. CDR3 in amino acids: CASSLSEGSGEQYF. CDR3 nucleotides: TGTGCCAGCAGTTTATCAGAAGGGTCGGGGGAGCAGTACTTC.